The 23 T cell receptor beta chains below all came from one sample that was sequenced in a study of blood T cell repertoires in COVID-19. Sequenced by immunoSEQ multiplex PCR; TCRdb stores in-frame clones only, minus some. The sample includes 52,000 or so clones, roughly 84% of them seen just once. The sequenced material came from peripheral blood. These receptors were taken from a man in his sixties or seventies with active COVID-19.

The rearrangement links TRBV5-4 to TRBJ1-6; TRBD1 is a possible D gene (6 bases). The CDR3 contains 14 residues. Germline lookup yields CDR1 SGHNT and CDR2 YYREEE (reference sequence). Trimming removed 4 bases from V and 6 bases from J, with 11 bases in between. The CDR3 DNA reads TGTGCCAGCAGCCAAAGACAGGCTAATTCACCCCTCCACTTT. This encodes CASSQRQANSPLHF.

The chain employs TRBV19 and TRBJ1-1, with 8 bases lining up with TRBD1. The V gene's germline CDR1 is LNHDA and CDR2 SQIVND (reference sequence). This CDR3 contains 11 residues. Trimming cost V 4 bases and J 10 bases; bases outside gene matches: 2. This chain's CDR3 is CASSTTGGAFF. In DNA form, the CDR3 reads TGTGCCAGTAGTACCACAGGGGGAGCTTTCTTT.

This chain links TRBV5-1 with TRBJ2-6; 7 bases align to TRBD1. Germline-derived CDR1 and CDR2 are SGHRS and YFSETQ. This CDR3 spans 18 amino acids. With V trimmed by 1 base and J by 0 bases, 7 bases remained unmatched. In DNA form, the CDR3 reads TGCGCCAGCAGCTTGAAGGGGACAGCCAGCTCTGGGGCCAACGTCCTGACTTTC. It translates to CASSLKGTASSGANVLTF.

This chain connects TRBV7-9 to TRBJ2-3; 8 bases agree with TRBD1. The CDR3 is 16 residues long. With 2 bases clipped from V and 4 bases from J, the junction kept 8 bases outside the gene matches. Per the germline V gene, CDR1 is SEHNR and CDR2 is FQNEAQ (reference sequence). CDR3 amino acids: CASSLHSGGLPDTQYF. In DNA, the CDR3 is TGTGCCAGCAGCTTACATTCAGGGGGCCTCCCAGATACGCAGTATTTT.

The chain has TRBV4-1 and TRBJ1-2; a weak D match, TRBD1 (6 bases). The CDR3 contains 15 residues. V lost 1 base to trimming and J lost 2 bases, with 11 bases between them. Germline-derived CDR1 and CDR2 are MGHRA and YSYEKL. The CDR3 loop is CASSQGGGQNYGYTF. CDR3 bases: TGCGCCAGCAGCCAAGGAGGGGGTCAGAACTATGGCTACACCTTC.

The sample holds a few counts of this clone. The rearrangement links TRBV7-2 to TRBJ2-3; TRBD1 matches 8 bases. Germline V gene sequence: CDR1 SGHTA, CDR2 FQGNSA. The V gene end was trimmed by 5 bases and the J gene end by 8 bases; junction bases not matched to a gene: 18. This CDR3 is built from 17 residues. CDR3 DNA: TGTGCCAGCAGCCCAAGACGGGACAGGACTTCCCCTCGTACGCAGTATTTT. Amino acids: CASSPRRDRTSPRTQYF.

This clone is labeled medium-sized. The gene calls are TRBV2 and TRBJ2-7, with D maybe TRBD1 (5 bases). Germline loops: CDR1 SNHLY, CDR2 FYNNEI. Trimming left V 6 bases short and J 7 bases short, with 16 bases between. The CDR3 consists of 13 residues. The CDR3 sequence: CASSVTGFGEQYF. In nucleotides, the CDR3 is TGTGCCAGCAGCGTCACAGGTTTCGGGGAGCAGTACTTC.

This chain joins TRBV6-5 and TRBJ2-7; tentatively, D is TRBD2 (6 bases). Looked up from germline, CDR1 is MNHEY and CDR2 is SVGAGI. The CDR3 sequence is 14 residues long. The ends were cut back, 7 bases at V and 0 bases at J, with 13 bases in the middle. CDR3 DNA: TGTGCCAGCACACATAGCGGTAGCTCCTACGAGCAGTACTTC. Amino acid sequence: CASTHSGSSYEQYF.

J is TRBJ2-5 and V is TRBV5-8; tentative D call: TRBD1 (5 bases). Deletions cut 4 bases from V and 2 bases from J, with 9 bases between. The CDR3 loop spans 13 amino acids. Germline lookup yields CDR1 SGHTS and CDR2 YDEGEE. CDR3 nucleotides: TGTGCCAGCAGCCGACAGATGCAAGAGACCCAGTACTTC. Translating it yields CASSRQMQETQYF. The full variable domain, with the rest looked up from reference TRBV5-8 and TRBJ2-5, is EAGVTQSPTHLIKTRGQQATLRCSPISGHTSVYWYQQALGLGLQFLLWYDEGEERNRGNFPPRFSGRQFPNYSSELNVNALELEDSALYLCASSRQMQETQYFGPGTRLLVL.

V and J are TRBV6-2 or TRBV6-3 and TRBJ2-1; D is possibly TRBD2 (6 bases). V dropped 0 bases and J dropped 6 bases, with 9 bases sitting between them. The CDR3 extends over 14 amino acids. Germline assignment: CDR1 MNHEY and CDR2 SVGEGT. The chain's CDR3 is CASSYSGEANEQFF. In nucleotides, the CDR3 is TGTGCCAGCAGTTACTCCGGGGAGGCCAATGAGCAGTTCTTC.

The chain couples TRBV6-5 to TRBJ1-2; D ambiguous. V was cut by 7 bases and J by 1 base, with 13 bases left in between. The CDR3 consists of 14 residues. CDR1 is MNHEY, CDR2 SVGAGI, per germline. In DNA form, the CDR3 reads TGTGCCAGCATTGGAGACGGTTATAACTATGGCTACACCTTC. The encoded protein is CASIGDGYNYGYTF.

The rearrangement uses TRBV27 and TRBJ1-5; no clear D gene. Trimming pared 0 bases from V and 0 bases from J, leaving 9 bases between. The germline CDR1 and CDR2 sequences are MNHEY and SMNVEV (reference sequence). The CDR3 length is 16 residues. The CDR3 reads CASSLSRVDSNQPQHF. In nucleotides, the CDR3 is TGTGCCAGCAGTTTATCGAGGGTAGATAGCAATCAGCCCCAGCATTTT.

V and J are TRBV18 and TRBJ2-2, with D possibly matching TRBD2 (6 bases). Between the trimmed V and J ends, which lost 6 bases and 0 bases, there was a span of 14 bases. The germline CDR1 and CDR2 sequences are KGHSH and LQKENI. The CDR3 is 16 amino acids. The CDR3 DNA sequence: TGTGCCAGCTCCCGGGACTTACTTACGAACACCGGGGAGCTGTTTTTT. Translated: CASSRDLLTNTGELFF.

V and J are TRBV24-1 and TRBJ2-6; no clear D. The CDR3 covers 15 residues. Germline V gene sequence: CDR1 KGHDR, CDR2 SFDVKD. The ends were cut back, 4 bases at V and 0 bases at J, with 6 bases in the middle. CDR3 in amino acids: CATSDPDSGANVLTF. The DNA for the CDR3 is TGTGCCACCAGTGACCCAGACTCTGGGGCCAACGTCCTGACTTTC.

The genes are TRBV7-2 and TRBJ2-7; D gene unclear. Per germline, CDR1 SGHTA and CDR2 FQGNSA. V lost 4 bases, J lost 1 base, and 8 bases lay in between. The CDR3 has 13 residues. The CDR3 is CASSWATSYEQYF. In DNA form, the CDR3 reads TGTGCCAGCAGCTGGGCCACGTCCTACGAGCAGTACTTC.

The V and J genes are TRBV5-1 and TRBJ2-5; 11 bases align to TRBD2. The germline CDR1 and CDR2 sequences are SGHRS and YFSETQ. V lost 4 bases and J lost 4; bases outside the gene matches: 9. This CDR3 has 16 amino acids. The CDR3 loop is CASSRLTSGDGETQYF. The CDR3 DNA reads as TGCGCCAGCAGCAGATTGACTAGCGGGGACGGAGAGACCCAGTACTTC.

The chain joins TRBV28 to TRBJ2-5, with D unresolved. This CDR3 is 15 amino acids long. The ends were cut back, 4 bases at V and 3 bases at J, with 15 bases in the middle. CDR1 and CDR2 from the germline V gene are MDHEN and SYDVKM. CDR3 protein: CASSSRVETKETQYF. CDR3 DNA sequence: TGTGCCAGCAGTTCCCGGGTCGAAACCAAAGAGACCCAGTACTTC.

The V and J genes are TRBV12-3 or TRBV12-4 and TRBJ1-1, with D tentatively TRBD1 (6 bases). Trimming left V 3 bases short and J 4 bases short, with 9 bases between. The CDR3 is made up of 13 amino acids. DNA for the CDR3: TGTGCCAGCAGTTTTCAGGGGTCCACTGAAGCTTTCTTT. Its translation: CASSFQGSTEAFF.

This clone showed up just a few times. The chain carries TRBV6-2 or TRBV6-3 and TRBJ2-3; D is perhaps TRBD1 (5 bases). Trimming left V 2 bases short and J 2 bases short, with 26 bases between. The CDR3 has 20 amino acids. Germline CDR1 and CDR2: MNHEY and SVGEGT. CDR3 sequence: CASSYTLMIHGLDNTDTQYF. As DNA, the CDR3 is TGTGCCAGCAGTTACACCCTGATGATCCATGGTTTGGACAACACAGATACGCAGTATTTT.

V usage is TRBV5-5 and J usage is TRBJ1-5; a possible D gene is TRBD1 (6 bases). Trimming shortened V by 0 bases and J by 3 bases, and 10 bases separated the two germline ends. The CDR3 is made up of 15 amino acids. Germline V gives CDR1 SGHKS, CDR2 YYEKEE (reference sequence). CDR3 amino acids: CASSLAGTLNQPQHF. CDR3 DNA: TGTGCCAGCAGCTTGGCCGGGACACTCAATCAGCCCCAGCATTTT.

The V and J genes are TRBV18 and TRBJ2-2; D unresolved. The CDR3 runs to 12 residues. The germline gives CDR1 KGHSH, CDR2 LQKENI. V lost 2 bases to trimming and J lost 6 bases, with 4 bases between them. DNA of the CDR3: TGTGCCAGCTCACCAGCGGCCGGGGAGCTGTTTTTT. Its protein is CASSPAAGELFF.

The chain uses TRBV7-9 and TRBJ2-5, with D maybe TRBD1 (6 bases). Germline lookup yields CDR1 SEHNR and CDR2 FQNEAQ (reference sequence). Trimming removed 5 bases from V and 3 bases from J, with 16 bases in between. The CDR3 spans 15 residues. The CDR3 protein is CASSEYGTQKETQYF. CDR3 DNA sequence: TGTGCCAGCAGCGAATACGGGACACAGAAAGAGACCCAGTACTTC.

V and J are TRBV3-1 (or the pseudogene TRBV3-2) and TRBJ1-1; the D gene is possibly TRBD1 (5 bases). V lost 4 bases and J 1 base, leaving 10 bases between the germline ends. CDR1 is LGHDT, CDR2 YNNKEL, per germline (reference sequence). The CDR3 spans 14 residues. For the CDR3, the DNA is TGTGCCAGCAGCCCGCCCGGGGGGAACACTGAAGCTTTCTTT. Encoded protein: CASSPPGGNTEAFF.